Presented here are 27 T cell receptor beta chains from one specimen sequenced in a study of cytotoxic CD8 clonotypes in ibrutinib-treated CLL. Generated by immunoSEQ multiplex PCR, the TCRdb table keeps only in-frame clones and is missing some. The repertoire holds 140,000 to 150,000 clones, with more than 75% as singletons. This sample comprised PBMCs, obtained after 24 months of ibrutinib treatment. These receptors originate from a human donor with chronic lymphocytic leukemia.

In nucleotides, the CDR3 is TGTGCCATCAGTGAGCGGGATACGCAGTATTTT. It yields the protein CAISERDTQYF. The chain employs TRBV10-3 and TRBJ2-3; D uncertain. CDR1 ENHRY and CDR2 SYGVKD come from the germline V gene. The CDR3 is 11 amino acids. Trimming shortened V by 2 bases and J by 6 bases, and 3 bases separated the two germline ends.

The chain uses TRBV30 and TRBJ2-7; D unresolved. With 1 base removed from V and 4 bases from J, the gap between germline ends came to 17 bases. The CDR3 runs 15 residues. Per the germline V gene, CDR1 is GTSNPN and CDR2 is SVGIG (reference sequence). The chain's CDR3 is CAWSGGLGLGYEQYF. The CDR3 DNA sequence: TGTGCCTGGAGTGGGGGTTTAGGGTTAGGTTACGAGCAGTACTTC. The whole variable domain, filled in from reference TRBV30 and TRBJ2-7, reads SQTIHQWPATLVQPVGSPLSLECTVEGTSNPNLYWYRQAAGRGLQLLFYSVGIGQISSEVPQNLSASRPQDRQFILSSKKLLLSDSGFYLCAWSGGLGLGYEQYFGPGTRLTVT.

This sequence joins TRBV5-1 and TRBJ1-1, with 9 bases lining up with TRBD1. J lost 1 base, V lost 4 bases, and 5 bases had no gene match. Germline V gives CDR1 SGHRS, CDR2 YFSETQ. There are 15 residues in the CDR3. CDR3 loop: CASSTGQGPNTEAFF. The CDR3 region has the DNA TGCGCCAGCAGCACGGGACAGGGCCCGAACACTGAAGCTTTCTTT.

The chain has TRBV7-7 and TRBJ2-2, with no clear D. Germline values: CDR1 SSHAT, CDR2 FNYEAQ (reference sequence). The CDR3 has 13 amino acids. The germline V and J ends were trimmed by 0 bases and 5 bases, with 4 bases remaining between them. CDR3 amino acids: CASSLARTGELFF. The CDR3 nucleotides read TGTGCCAGCAGCTTAGCGAGGACCGGGGAGCTGTTTTTT.

The V gene is TRBV28, the J gene TRBJ1-1, with unresolved D. Trimming cost V 11 bases and J 3 bases, with 16 bases left between them. The CDR3 has 13 amino acids. Germline loops: CDR1 MDHEN, CDR2 SYDVKM. The CDR3 loop reads CAGPRAWDTEAFF. The CDR3 nucleotides read TGTGCCGGACCCCGAGCTTGGGACACTGAAGCTTTCTTT.

This clone was detected only a few times. The V call is TRBV30, the J call TRBJ1-1; D remains unclear. The CDR3 runs 12 residues. V was cut by 8 bases and J by 1 base, with 11 bases left in between. Germline CDR1 and CDR2: GTSNPN and SVGIG (reference sequence). The CDR3 sequence: CAGQGQNTEAFF. The CDR3 bases are TGTGCCGGGCAAGGGCAGAACACTGAAGCTTTCTTT. Using reference TRBV30 and TRBJ1-1 for the parts outside the CDR3, the full variable domain is SQTIHQWPATLVQPVGSPLSLECTVEGTSNPNLYWYRQAAGRGLQLLFYSVGIGQISSEVPQNLSASRPQDRQFILSSKKLLLSDSGFYLCAGQGQNTEAFFGQGTRLTVV.

V and J are TRBV5-1 and TRBJ2-2; D uncertain. Germline V gene sequence: CDR1 SGHRS, CDR2 YFSETQ. CDR3 length equals 13 residues. Trimming shortened V by 3 bases and J by 6 bases, and 9 bases separated the two germline ends. The CDR3 nucleotides are TGCGCCAGCAGCTGGGAATTTCCCGGGGAGCTGTTTTTT. Translated: CASSWEFPGELFF.

This clone was observed a single time. This sequence joins TRBV6-5 and TRBJ2-7, with 12 bases lining up with TRBD1. This CDR3 contains 15 residues. The ends lost 6 bases at V and 5 bases at J; junction bases unmatched: 8. Per the germline V gene, CDR1 is MNHEY and CDR2 is SVGAGI. In nucleotides, the CDR3 is TGTGCCAGCAGCCGGCCGGGACAGGGGGCCCACGAGCAGTACTTC. Translation: CASSRPGQGAHEQYF.

This chain links TRBV7-9 with TRBJ2-7; the D gene could be TRBD1 or TRBD2 (5 bases each). The CDR3 has 15 residues. CDR1 SEHNR and CDR2 FQNEAQ come from the germline V gene (reference sequence). The germline V and J ends were trimmed by 1 base and 7 bases, with 17 bases remaining between them. This CDR3 is CASSLGWQGRGEQYF. CDR3 nucleotides: TGTGCCAGCAGCTTAGGGTGGCAGGGTCGAGGGGAGCAGTACTTC.

This chain joins TRBV5-1 and TRBJ2-7; the match to TRBD2 covers 12 bases. In germline, CDR1 is SGHRS, CDR2 YFSETQ. The CDR3 length is 20 residues. J was trimmed by 6 bases and V by 5 bases; bases with no gene match: 24. CDR3 sequence reads: CASRGGLGTGGLAGIGEQYF. The CDR3 coding sequence is TGCGCCAGCAGGGGAGGCTTGGGGACAGGTGGACTAGCGGGAATCGGCGAGCAGTACTTC.

This chain joins TRBV7-9 and TRBJ1-1; maybe TRBD1 (5 bases). Germline-derived CDR1 and CDR2 are SEHNR and FQNEAQ (reference sequence). This CDR3 spans 14 amino acids. V lost 3 bases to trimming and J lost 5 bases, with 13 bases between them. The CDR3: CASSLEGWGTEAFF. CDR3 bases: TGTGCCAGCAGCTTGGAGGGGTGGGGGACTGAAGCTTTCTTT.

The CDR3: CASSIAGTAYEQYF. CDR3 bases: TGTGCCAGTAGTATAGCGGGGACTGCCTACGAGCAGTACTTC. This chain connects TRBV19 to TRBJ2-7, with D perhaps matching TRBD2 (6 bases). The CDR3 loop spans 14 amino acids. CDR1 and CDR2 from the germline V gene are LNHDA and SQIVND (reference sequence). Trimming pared 1 base from V and 2 bases from J, leaving 9 bases between. The whole variable domain, remainder taken from reference TRBV19 and TRBJ2-7, is DGGITQSPKYLFRKEGQNVTLSCEQNLNHDAMYWYRQDPGQGLRLIYYSQIVNDFQKGDIAEGYSVSREKKESFPLTVTSAQKNPTAFYLCASSIAGTAYEQYFGPGTRLTVT.

The chain recombines TRBV9 with TRBJ2-5; D is ambiguous. In germline, CDR1 is SGDLS, CDR2 YYNGEE. V was clipped by 0 bases and J by 0 bases, with 9 bases between them. The CDR3 covers 15 residues. DNA for the CDR3: TGTGCCAGCAGCGTAGCTCCGGCGGACCAAGAGACCCAGTACTTC. It codes for CASSVAPADQETQYF.

The J gene is TRBJ2-7, the V gene TRBV27; D is tentatively TRBD1 or TRBD2 (6 bases each). The CDR3 sequence is 15 residues long. V lost 2 bases, J lost 2 bases, and 13 bases lay in between. CDR1 and CDR2 (germline): MNHEY, SMNVEV (reference sequence). CDR3 sequence reads: CASSLGGTPTYEQYF. CDR3 sequence (DNA): TGTGCCAGCAGTTTAGGGGGGACACCCACCTACGAGCAGTACTTC.

V is TRBV6-5 and J is TRBJ2-3; tentatively, D is TRBD1 or TRBD2 (6 bases each). V lost 5 bases to trimming and J lost 4 bases, with 16 bases between them. Germline values: CDR1 MNHEY, CDR2 SVGAGI. The CDR3 runs to 15 residues. CDR3 nucleotides: TGTGCCAGCAGTCCGGCTTACGGGGGCGCAGATACGCAGTATTTT. This codes for CASSPAYGGADTQYF.

The chain's CDR3 is CASSLGGSGNTIYF. CDR3 in DNA: TGTGCCAGCAGCTTAGGGGGCTCTGGAAACACCATATATTTT. V is TRBV7-9 and J is TRBJ1-3; D gene uncertain. This CDR3 spans 14 amino acids. The germline V gene encodes CDR1 SEHNR and CDR2 FQNEAQ (reference sequence). The V end lost 1 base, the J end lost 0 bases, and 4 bases lay between the germline ends.

The chain combines TRBV7-2 with TRBJ2-7; TRBD2 might be the D (6 bases). Germline lookup yields CDR1 SGHTA and CDR2 FQGNSA. Trimming left V 4 bases short and J 2 bases short, with 12 bases between. The CDR3 extends over 14 amino acids. Here the CDR3 reads CASSSRGGTYEQYF. The CDR3 DNA reads as TGTGCCAGCAGCTCGCGAGGAGGGACCTACGAGCAGTACTTC.

The chain employs TRBV29-1 and TRBJ1-2; no reliable D call. Germline V lookup: CDR1 SQVTM, CDR2 ANQGSEA. The germline V and J ends were trimmed by 0 bases and 1 base, with 9 bases remaining between them. The CDR3 consists of 14 residues. The CDR3 DNA reads TGCAGCGTTGAAGATCGTGGGGTTAACTATGGCTACACCTTC. It is translated as CSVEDRGVNYGYTF.

This rearrangement joins TRBV10-3 to TRBJ2-7; 9 nucleotides line up with TRBD1. CDR1 and CDR2 (germline): ENHRY, SYGVKD. CDR3 length: 15 residues. The V and J ends lost 2 bases and 2 bases, in that order; junction bases with no gene match: 4. Here the CDR3 DNA reads TGTGCCATCAGTGAGACCCGACAGGGGGCCTACGAGCAGTACTTC. Its translation: CAISETRQGAYEQYF.

The chain joins TRBV7-2 to TRBJ1-2, with D unresolved. The CDR3 sequence is 15 residues long. Deletions cut 2 bases from V and 0 bases from J, with 10 bases between. Germline V gene data show CDR1 as SGHTA and CDR2 as FQGNSA. The CDR3 sequence: CASSLSGATNYGYTF. For the CDR3, the DNA is TGTGCCAGCAGCTTATCGGGCGCCACTAACTATGGCTACACCTTC. Full variable domain (remainder filled in from reference TRBV7-2 and TRBJ1-2): GAGVSQSPSNKVTEKGKDVELRCDPISGHTALYWYRQSLGQGLEFLIYFQGNSAPDKSGLPSDRFSAERTGGSVSTLTIQRTQQEDSAVYLCASSLSGATNYGYTFGSGTRLTVV.

The rearrangement links TRBV28 to TRBJ2-2, with 7 bases that match TRBD2. The ends lost 5 bases at V and 4 bases at J; junction bases unmatched: 16. CDR3 length: 18 residues. The germline gives CDR1 MDHEN, CDR2 SYDVKM. In nucleotides, the CDR3 is TGTGCCAGCAGTCCCACCCGGGGGAGGGGTAAGGGCACCGGGGAGCTGTTTTTT. This encodes CASSPTRGRGKGTGELFF.

This clone was seen only a few times. The chain carries TRBV7-2 and TRBJ2-7; D is perhaps TRBD1 or TRBD2 (6 bases each). The CDR3 contains 14 residues. Germline values: CDR1 SGHTA, CDR2 FQGNSA. V was cut by 1 base and J by 2 bases, with 9 bases left in between. CDR3 protein: CASSLGGAPYEQYF. For the CDR3, the DNA is TGTGCCAGCAGCTTAGGGGGGGCCCCCTACGAGCAGTACTTC.

A word on this clone: Additional DNA sequences in this sample encode the identical CDR3. This sequence joins TRBV11-1 and TRBJ2-7; maybe TRBD2 (6 bases). The CDR3 is 14 residues long. The V gene's germline CDR1 is SGHAT and CDR2 FQDESV (reference sequence). Trimming took off 5 bases at V and 5 bases at J, with 16 bases between the two ends. The CDR3 protein is CASSPGLPENEQYF. The CDR3 coding sequence is TGTGCCAGCAGCCCGGGACTCCCAGAGAACGAGCAGTACTTC. The complete variable domain, with remaining parts taken from reference TRBV11-1 and TRBJ2-7, reads EAEVAQSPRYKITEKSQAVAFWCDPISGHATLYWYRQILGQGPELLVQFQDESVVDDSQLPKDRFSAERLKGVDSTLKIQPAELGDSAMYLCASSPGLPENEQYFGPGTRLTVT.

The chain has TRBV2 and TRBJ1-1; maybe TRBD1 (5 bases). This CDR3 region has 15 residues. V lost 7 bases to trimming and J lost 3 bases, with 18 bases between them. Looked up from germline, CDR1 is SNHLY and CDR2 is FYNNEI. For the CDR3, the DNA is TGTGCCAGCAAGAAAGGGAAGGGGTGGCACACTGAAGCTTTCTTT. Its translation: CASKKGKGWHTEAFF.

The chain couples TRBV6-5 to TRBJ1-1, with 9 bases matching TRBD1. With 5 bases clipped from V and 1 base from J, the junction kept 2 bases outside the gene matches. The germline gives CDR1 MNHEY, CDR2 SVGAGI. This CDR3 is built from 14 residues. In DNA form, the CDR3 reads TGTGCCAGCAGTCGGGGACAGGGGAACACTGAAGCTTTCTTT. Protein sequence: CASSRGQGNTEAFF.

This clone has a count of ten or more. The V gene is TRBV28, the J gene TRBJ1-4, with D maybe TRBD1 (5 bases). Germline lookup yields CDR1 MDHEN and CDR2 SYDVKM. V lost 6 bases and J 7 bases, leaving 12 bases between the germline ends. This CDR3 comprises 13 residues. CDR3 DNA: TGTGCCAGCAGCCCCGGGGCGGGTGAAAAACTGTTTTTT. Amino acid sequence: CASSPGAGEKLFF. The variable domain in full, with the rest retrieved from reference TRBV28 and TRBJ1-4, is DVKVTQSSRYLVKRTGEKVFLECVQDMDHENMFWYRQDPGLGLRLIYFSYDVKMKEKGDIPEGYSVSREKKERFSLILESASTNQTSMYLCASSPGAGEKLFFGSGTQLSVL.

J is TRBJ1-1 and V is TRBV28; 10 nucleotides match TRBD1. V shed 3 bases and J 11 bases; nucleotides not matched to a gene: 3. This CDR3 is 12 amino acids long. Germline-derived CDR1 and CDR2 are MDHEN and SYDVKM. CDR3 coding DNA: TGTGCCAGCAGTTTGGGACAGGGGCACGCTTTCTTT. This encodes CASSLGQGHAFF. Full variable domain (missing parts from reference TRBV28 and TRBJ1-1): DVKVTQSSRYLVKRTGEKVFLECVQDMDHENMFWYRQDPGLGLRLIYFSYDVKMKEKGDIPEGYSVSREKKERFSLILESASTNQTSMYLCASSLGQGHAFFGQGTRLTVV.